What follows are 7 T cell receptor beta chains derived from one specimen sequenced in a study of post-analysis software for immune sequencing data (dated by TCRdb to the mid-2010s). The paper's findings and limits, for the study overall: Patients showed significantly higher frequencies than controls for a handful of TRBV segments, among them TRBV5-6, TRBV5-1 and TRBV20-1.

The antigens for these receptors are not known. The library relied on PCR. Instrument used: Illumina HiSeq 2500. To reduce PCR and sequencing biases, unique molecular identifiers were incorporated into the TCR beta cDNA libraries. The public reads were reprocessed in TCRdb via fastp at Q25 and MiXCR, keeping in-frame beta chains. Duplicate CDR3 protein sequences are folded into a single record with the most common DNA and genes. The sample includes around 400,000 distinct CDR3 sequences, with 30% to 45% observed a single time. The biggest ten clones account for under 9% of the sample. The sequenced material came from blood. All receptors come from a girl aged 2-10 years with multiple sclerosis.

This clonotype was observed a handful of times. The chain carries TRBV20-1 and TRBJ2-7, with 9 bases identical to TRBD1. V lost 6 bases, J lost 0 bases, and 6 bases stayed unmatched. Germline V CDR1 and CDR2: DFQATT, SNEGSKA (reference sequence). The CDR3 has 14 amino acids. DNA for the CDR3: TGCAGTGCCGCCGGGACAGGGTTCTCCTACGAGCAGTACTTC. Its protein product is CSAAGTGFSYEQYF.

The chain carries TRBV28 and TRBJ2-3, with D perhaps assigned TRBD1 or TRBD2 (5 bases each). Deletions cut 4 bases from V and 0 bases from J, with 11 bases between. The CDR3 has 15 amino acids. Germline CDR1 and CDR2: MDHEN and SYDVKM. The CDR3 sequence is CASSSSGASTDTQYF. In DNA form, the CDR3 reads TGTGCCAGCAGTTCCTCCGGGGCTAGCACAGATACGCAGTATTTT.

The chain combines TRBV20-1 with TRBJ2-7; D possibly corresponds to TRBD1 (6 bases). The J call is uncertain, as TRBJ2-5 better fits the DNA end. The CDR3 covers 14 residues. CDR1 and CDR2 from the germline V gene are DFQATT and SNEGSKA (reference sequence). Here the CDR3 DNA reads TGCAGTGCTGCCTGGGACACCTCTAGAGAGACCCAGTACTTC. Translated, it gives CSAAWDTSRETQYF.

This rearrangement joins TRBV19 to TRBJ1-5; 11 nucleotides match TRBD1. Unmatched junction bases numbered 11, after V lost 7 bases and J lost 9 bases. The CDR3 has 15 residues. Germline CDR1 reads LNHDA; CDR2 reads SQIVND (reference sequence). This CDR3 is CASTPGQGAPRPQHF. The CDR3 nucleotides are TGTGCCAGTACCCCCGGACAGGGGGCCCCACGGCCCCAGCATTTT. Combining the CDR3 with reference TRBV19 and TRBJ1-5 gives the whole variable domain DGGITQSPKYLFRKEGQNVTLSCEQNLNHDAMYWYRQDPGQGLRLIYYSQIVNDFQKGDIAEGYSVSREKKESFPLTVTSAQKNPTAFYLCASTPGQGAPRPQHFGDGTRLSIL.

V is TRBV29-1 and J is TRBJ2-7; D not resolved. CDR3 length: 13 amino acids. Trimming left V 4 bases short and J 0 bases short, with 10 bases between. The germline CDR1 and CDR2 sequences are SQVTM and ANQGSEA. The CDR3 is CSVGGPGSYEQYF. The CDR3 DNA follows: TGCAGCGTTGGTGGGCCGGGCTCCTACGAGCAGTACTTC.

This rearrangement joins TRBV15 to TRBJ2-5; 7 positions match TRBD1. The J call may be in error: the DNA end matches TRBJ2-1 better. Germline V lookup: CDR1 LNHNV, CDR2 YYDKDF (reference sequence). The CDR3 sequence is 15 residues long. The DNA for the CDR3 is TGTGCCACCAGCAGAAACAGGGGCGCAGGAGAGACCCAGTTCTTC. Its translation is CATSRNRGAGETQFF.

This chain links TRBV11-2 with TRBJ2-1; tentative D call: TRBD2 (6 bases). V lost 7 bases to trimming and J lost 8 bases, with 12 bases between them. The CDR3 spans 12 residues. Germline CDR1 reads SGHAT; CDR2 reads FQNNGV. The CDR3 region has the DNA TGTGCCAGCACCAACGGGGACTATGAGCAGTTCTTC. Protein product: CASTNGDYEQFF.